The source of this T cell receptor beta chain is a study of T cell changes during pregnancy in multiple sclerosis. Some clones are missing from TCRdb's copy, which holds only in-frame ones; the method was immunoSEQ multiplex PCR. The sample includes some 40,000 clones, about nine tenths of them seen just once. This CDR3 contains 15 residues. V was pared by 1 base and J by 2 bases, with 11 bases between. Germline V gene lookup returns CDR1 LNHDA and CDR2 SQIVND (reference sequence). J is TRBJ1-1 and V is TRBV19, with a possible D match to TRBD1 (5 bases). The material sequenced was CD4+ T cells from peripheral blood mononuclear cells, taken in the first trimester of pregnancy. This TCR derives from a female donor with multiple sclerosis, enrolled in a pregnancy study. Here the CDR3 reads CASSIASGFNTEAFF. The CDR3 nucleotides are TGTGCCAGTAGTATAGCATCAGGGTTTAACACTGAAGCTTTCTTT.